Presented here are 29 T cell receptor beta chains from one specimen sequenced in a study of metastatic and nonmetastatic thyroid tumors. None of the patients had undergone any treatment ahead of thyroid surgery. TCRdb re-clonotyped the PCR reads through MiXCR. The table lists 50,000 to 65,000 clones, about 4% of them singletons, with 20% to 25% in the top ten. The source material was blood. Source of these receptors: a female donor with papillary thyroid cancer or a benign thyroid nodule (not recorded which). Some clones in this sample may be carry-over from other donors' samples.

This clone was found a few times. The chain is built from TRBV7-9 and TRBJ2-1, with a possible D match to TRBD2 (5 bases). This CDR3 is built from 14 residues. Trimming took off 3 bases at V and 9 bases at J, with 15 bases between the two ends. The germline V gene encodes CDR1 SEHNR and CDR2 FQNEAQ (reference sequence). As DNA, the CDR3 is TGTGCCAGCAGCTTTTCTCGGGCGGGCGGTGAGCAGTTCTTC. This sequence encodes CASSFSRAGGEQFF.

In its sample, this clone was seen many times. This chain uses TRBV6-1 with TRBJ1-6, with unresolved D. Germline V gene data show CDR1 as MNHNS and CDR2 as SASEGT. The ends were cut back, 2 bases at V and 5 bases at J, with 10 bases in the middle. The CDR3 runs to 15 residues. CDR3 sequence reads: CASSEYDGHNSPLHF. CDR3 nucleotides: TGTGCCAGCAGTGAATACGACGGACATAATTCACCCCTCCACTTT.

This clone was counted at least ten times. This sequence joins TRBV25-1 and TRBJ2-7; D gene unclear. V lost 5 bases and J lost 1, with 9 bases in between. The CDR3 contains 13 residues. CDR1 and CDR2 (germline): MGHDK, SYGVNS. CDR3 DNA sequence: TGTGCCAGCAGTATTTGGAGATCCTACGAGCAGTACTTC. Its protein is CASSIWRSYEQYF.

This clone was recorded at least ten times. CDR3 amino acids: CASSGTSGRAEAGELFF. The CDR3 DNA reads as TGCGCCAGCAGCGGGACTAGCGGGAGGGCCGAGGCCGGGGAGCTGTTTTTT. V is TRBV5-1 and J is TRBJ2-2; TRBD2 agrees at 16 bases. V lost 4 bases, J lost 6 bases, and 6 bases stayed unmatched. The CDR3 spans 17 residues. Per germline, CDR1 SGHRS and CDR2 YFSETQ.

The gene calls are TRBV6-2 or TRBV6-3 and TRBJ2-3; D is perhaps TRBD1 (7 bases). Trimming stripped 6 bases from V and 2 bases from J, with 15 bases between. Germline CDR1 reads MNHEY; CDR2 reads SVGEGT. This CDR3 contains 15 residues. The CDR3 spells CASREDRTITDTQYF. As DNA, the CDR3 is TGTGCCAGCAGGGAGGACAGGACTATCACAGATACGCAGTATTTT.

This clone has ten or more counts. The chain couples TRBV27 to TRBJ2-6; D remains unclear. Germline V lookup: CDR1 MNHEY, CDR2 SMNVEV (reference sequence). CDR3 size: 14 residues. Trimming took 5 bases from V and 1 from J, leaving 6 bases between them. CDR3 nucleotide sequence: TGTGCCAGCAGTCGCGGTTCTGGGGCCAACGTCCTGACTTTC. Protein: CASSRGSGANVLTF.

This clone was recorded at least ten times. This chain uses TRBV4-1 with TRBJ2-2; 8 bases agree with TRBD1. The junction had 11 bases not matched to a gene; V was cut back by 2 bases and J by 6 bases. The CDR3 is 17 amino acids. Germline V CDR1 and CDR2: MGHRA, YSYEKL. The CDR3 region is CASSQWSLGQGAGELFF. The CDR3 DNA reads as TGCGCCAGCAGCCAATGGTCCCTCGGACAGGGCGCCGGGGAGCTGTTTTTT.

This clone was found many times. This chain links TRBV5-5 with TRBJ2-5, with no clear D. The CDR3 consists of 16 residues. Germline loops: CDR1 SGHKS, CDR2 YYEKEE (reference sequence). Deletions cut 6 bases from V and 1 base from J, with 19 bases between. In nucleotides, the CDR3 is TGTGCCAGCACCAGGTGGGCCGACACCGGCCAAGAGACCCAGTACTTC. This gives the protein CASTRWADTGQETQYF.

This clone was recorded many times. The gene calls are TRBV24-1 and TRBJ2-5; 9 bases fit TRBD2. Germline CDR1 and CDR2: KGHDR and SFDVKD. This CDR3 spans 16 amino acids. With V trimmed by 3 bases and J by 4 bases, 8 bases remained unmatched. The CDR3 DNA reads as TGTGCCACCAGTGATGGGGCGGGAGGGAGTCGAGAGACCCAGTACTTC. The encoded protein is CATSDGAGGSRETQYF.

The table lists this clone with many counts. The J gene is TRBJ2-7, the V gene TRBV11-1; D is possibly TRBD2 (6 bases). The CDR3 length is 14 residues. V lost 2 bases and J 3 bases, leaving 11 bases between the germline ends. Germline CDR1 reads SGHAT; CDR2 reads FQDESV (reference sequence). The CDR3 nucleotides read TGTGCCAGCAGCTTAACCCGACTAGTCTACGAGCAGTACTTC. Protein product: CASSLTRLVYEQYF.

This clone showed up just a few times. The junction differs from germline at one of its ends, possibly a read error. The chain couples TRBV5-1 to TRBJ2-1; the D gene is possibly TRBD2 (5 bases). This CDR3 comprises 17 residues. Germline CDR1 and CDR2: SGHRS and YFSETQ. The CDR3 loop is CASSSSLEESSYNEQLF. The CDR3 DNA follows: TGCGCCAGCAGCTCGAGCCTGGAGGAGAGCTCCTACAATGAGCAGTTATTC.

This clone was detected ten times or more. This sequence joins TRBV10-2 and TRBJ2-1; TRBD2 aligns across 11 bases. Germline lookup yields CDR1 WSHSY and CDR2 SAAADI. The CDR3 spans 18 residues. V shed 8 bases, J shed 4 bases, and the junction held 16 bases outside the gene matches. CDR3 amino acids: CASRGGTSGHVRYNEQFF. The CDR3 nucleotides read TGCGCCAGCCGGGGGGGGACTAGCGGCCACGTACGGTACAATGAGCAGTTCTTC.

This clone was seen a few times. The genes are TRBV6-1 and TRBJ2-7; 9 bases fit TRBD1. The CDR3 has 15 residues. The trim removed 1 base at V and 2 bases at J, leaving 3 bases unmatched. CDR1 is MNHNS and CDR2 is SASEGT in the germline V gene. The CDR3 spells CASSEEGQGAYEQYF. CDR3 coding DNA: TGTGCCAGCAGTGAAGAGGGACAGGGAGCCTACGAGCAGTACTTC.

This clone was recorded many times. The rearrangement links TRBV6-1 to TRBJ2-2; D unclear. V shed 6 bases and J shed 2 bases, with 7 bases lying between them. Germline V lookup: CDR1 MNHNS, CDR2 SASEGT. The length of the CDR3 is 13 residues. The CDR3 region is CASRALNTGELFF. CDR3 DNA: TGTGCCAGCAGGGCCCTCAACACCGGGGAGCTGTTTTTT.

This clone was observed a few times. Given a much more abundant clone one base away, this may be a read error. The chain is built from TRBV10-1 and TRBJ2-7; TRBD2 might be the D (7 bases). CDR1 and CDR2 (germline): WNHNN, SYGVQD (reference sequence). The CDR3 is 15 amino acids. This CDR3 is CDSSEGGALSYEQYF. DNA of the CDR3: TGCGACAGCAGTGAGGGGGGGGCCCTTTCCTACGAGCAGTACTTC.

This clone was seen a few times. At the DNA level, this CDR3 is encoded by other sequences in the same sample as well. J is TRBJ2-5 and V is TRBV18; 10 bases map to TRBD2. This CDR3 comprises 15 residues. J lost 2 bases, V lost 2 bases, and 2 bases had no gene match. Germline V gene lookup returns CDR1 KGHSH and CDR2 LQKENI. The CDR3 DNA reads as TGTGCCAGCTCACCAGATAGCGGGGGGCAAGAGACCCAGTACTTC. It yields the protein CASSPDSGGQETQYF.

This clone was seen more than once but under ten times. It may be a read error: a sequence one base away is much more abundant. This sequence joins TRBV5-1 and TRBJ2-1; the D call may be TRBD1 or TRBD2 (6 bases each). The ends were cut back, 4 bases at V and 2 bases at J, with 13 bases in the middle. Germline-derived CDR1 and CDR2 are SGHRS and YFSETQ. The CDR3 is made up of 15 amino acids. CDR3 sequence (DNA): TGCGCCAGCAGCCCGCCGGGGGCCCCCTACAATGAGCAGTTCTTC. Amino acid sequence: CASSPPGAPYNEQFF.

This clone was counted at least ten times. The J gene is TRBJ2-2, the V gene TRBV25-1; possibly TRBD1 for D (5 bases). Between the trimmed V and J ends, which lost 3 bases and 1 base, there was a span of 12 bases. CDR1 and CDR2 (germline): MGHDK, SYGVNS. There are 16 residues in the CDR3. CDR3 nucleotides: TGTGCCAGCAGTGACTTGGGGCCGGAGAACACCGGGGAGCTGTTTTTT. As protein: CASSDLGPENTGELFF.

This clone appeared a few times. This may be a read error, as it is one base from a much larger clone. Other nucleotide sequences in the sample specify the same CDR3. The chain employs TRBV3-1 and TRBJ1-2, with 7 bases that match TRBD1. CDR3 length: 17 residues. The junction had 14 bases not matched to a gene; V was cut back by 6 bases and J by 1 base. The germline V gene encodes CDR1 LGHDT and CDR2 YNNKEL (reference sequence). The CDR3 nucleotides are TGTGCCAGCAGGAGAAGCGACAGGGTTGTAGGTAACTATGGCTACACCTTC. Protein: CASRRSDRVVGNYGYTF.

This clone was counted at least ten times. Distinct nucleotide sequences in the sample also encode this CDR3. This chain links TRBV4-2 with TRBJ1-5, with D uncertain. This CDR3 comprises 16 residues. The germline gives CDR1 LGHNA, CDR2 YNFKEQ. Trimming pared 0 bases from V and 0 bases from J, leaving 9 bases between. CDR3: CASSQDLGYSNQPQHF. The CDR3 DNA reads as TGTGCCAGCAGCCAAGATTTGGGATATAGCAATCAGCCCCAGCATTTT.

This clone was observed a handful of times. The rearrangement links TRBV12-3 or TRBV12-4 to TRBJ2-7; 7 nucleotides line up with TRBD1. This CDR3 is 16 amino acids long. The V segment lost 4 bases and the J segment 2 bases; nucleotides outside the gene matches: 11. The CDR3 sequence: CASSSSPGQLAYEQYF. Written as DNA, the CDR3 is TGTGCCAGCAGTTCCTCCCCGGGACAGCTCGCCTACGAGCAGTACTTC.

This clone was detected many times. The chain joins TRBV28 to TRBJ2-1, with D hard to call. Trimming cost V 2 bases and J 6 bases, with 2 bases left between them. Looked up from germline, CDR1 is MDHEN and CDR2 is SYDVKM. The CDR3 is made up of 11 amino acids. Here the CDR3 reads CASSLVNEQFF. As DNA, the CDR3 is TGTGCCAGCAGTTTAGTCAATGAGCAGTTCTTC.

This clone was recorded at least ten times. CDR3 sequence: CASRLAGGTDTQYF. The CDR3 nucleotides are TGTGCCAGCAGACTAGCGGGAGGCACAGATACGCAGTATTTT. This chain connects TRBV7-2 to TRBJ2-3; TRBD2 aligns across 11 bases. The J segment lost 1 base and the V segment lost 6 bases, leaving 0 bases of the junction unmatched. There are 14 residues in the CDR3. Per the germline V gene, CDR1 is SGHTA and CDR2 is FQGNSA.

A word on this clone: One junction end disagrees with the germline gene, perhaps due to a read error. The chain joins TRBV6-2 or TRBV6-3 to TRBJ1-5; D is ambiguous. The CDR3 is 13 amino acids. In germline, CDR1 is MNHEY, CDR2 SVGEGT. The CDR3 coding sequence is TGTGCCAGCAGATACTCGAAAAATCAGCCACAGCATTTT. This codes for CASRYSKNQPQHF.

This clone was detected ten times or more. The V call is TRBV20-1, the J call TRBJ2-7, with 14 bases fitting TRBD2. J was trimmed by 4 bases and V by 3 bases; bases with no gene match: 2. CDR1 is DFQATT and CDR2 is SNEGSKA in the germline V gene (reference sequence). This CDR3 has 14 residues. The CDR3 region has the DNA TGCAGTGCTAGGACTAGCGGGAGGGCATACGAGCAGTACTTC. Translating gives CSARTSGRAYEQYF.

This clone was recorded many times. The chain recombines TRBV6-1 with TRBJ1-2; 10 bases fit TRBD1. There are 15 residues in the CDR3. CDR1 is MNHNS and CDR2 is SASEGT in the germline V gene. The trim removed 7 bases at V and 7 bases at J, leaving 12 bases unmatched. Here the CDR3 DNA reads TGTGCCAGCACAACAAAGGGGACAGGGGCTGGTGGCTACACCTTC. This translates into CASTTKGTGAGGYTF.

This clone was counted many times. CDR3: CASMKAGQGVRTEAFF. The DNA of the CDR3 is TGTGCCAGCATGAAGGCCGGTCAGGGAGTAAGGACTGAAGCTTTCTTT. The V call is TRBV6-1, the J call TRBJ1-1; possible D gene TRBD1, 5 bases. Germline V gene lookup returns CDR1 MNHNS and CDR2 SASEGT. The CDR3 length is 16 residues. V was shortened by 7 bases and J by 5 bases, with 23 bases between the two germline ends.

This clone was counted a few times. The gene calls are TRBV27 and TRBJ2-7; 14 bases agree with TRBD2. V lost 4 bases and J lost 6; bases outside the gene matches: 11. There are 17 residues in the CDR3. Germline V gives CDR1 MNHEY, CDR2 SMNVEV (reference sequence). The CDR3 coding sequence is TGTGCCAGCAGTTCCCGACTAGCGGGAGGGCTCGGGGGCGAGCAGTACTTC. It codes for CASSSRLAGGLGGEQYF.

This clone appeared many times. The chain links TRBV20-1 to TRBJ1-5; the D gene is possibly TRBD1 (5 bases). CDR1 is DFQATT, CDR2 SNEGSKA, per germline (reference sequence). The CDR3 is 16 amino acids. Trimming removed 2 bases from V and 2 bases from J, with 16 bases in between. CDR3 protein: CSARRGGGQGNQPQHF. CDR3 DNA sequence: TGCAGTGCTAGACGGGGGGGAGGGCAGGGCAATCAGCCCCAGCATTTT.